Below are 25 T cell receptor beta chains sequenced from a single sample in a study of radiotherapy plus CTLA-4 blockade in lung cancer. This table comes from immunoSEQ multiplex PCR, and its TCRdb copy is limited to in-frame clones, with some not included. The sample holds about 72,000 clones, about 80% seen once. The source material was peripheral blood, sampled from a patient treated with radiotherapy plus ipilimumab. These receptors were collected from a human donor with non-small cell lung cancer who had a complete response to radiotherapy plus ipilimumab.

Here the CDR3 DNA reads TGTGCCTGGAGTGTAGGGGGGGTTGGCTACACCTTC. Its protein is CAWSVGGVGYTF. This chain connects TRBV30 to TRBJ1-2; D may be TRBD1 (6 bases). The CDR3 has 12 residues. Deletions cut 0 bases from V and 7 bases from J, with 9 bases between. CDR1 is GTSNPN, CDR2 SVGIG, per germline (reference sequence).

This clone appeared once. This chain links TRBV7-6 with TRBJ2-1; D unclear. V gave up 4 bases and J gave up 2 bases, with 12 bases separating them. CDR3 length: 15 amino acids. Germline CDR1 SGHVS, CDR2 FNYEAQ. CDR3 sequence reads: CASSSNIGPYNEQFF. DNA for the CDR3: TGTGCCAGCAGCTCCAATATCGGGCCCTACAATGAGCAGTTCTTC.

CDR3 sequence (DNA): TGCGCCAGCAGCGCGGGTGGATCCCGCTACGAGCAGTACTTC. This encodes CASSAGGSRYEQYF. This sequence joins TRBV5-1 and TRBJ2-5, with a tentative D call TRBD2 (5 bases). The end of the DNA aligns better with TRBJ2-7, so the J call may be wrong. This CDR3 spans 14 amino acids. The germline CDR1 and CDR2 sequences are SGHRS and YFSETQ.

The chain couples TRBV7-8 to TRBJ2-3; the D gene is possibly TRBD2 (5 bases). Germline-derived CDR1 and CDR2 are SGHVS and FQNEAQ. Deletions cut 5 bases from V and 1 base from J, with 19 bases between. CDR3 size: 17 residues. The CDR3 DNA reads TGTGCCAGCAGCCCCCGGCTAGAGGGTTTTGGCACAGATACGCAGTATTTT. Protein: CASSPRLEGFGTDTQYF.

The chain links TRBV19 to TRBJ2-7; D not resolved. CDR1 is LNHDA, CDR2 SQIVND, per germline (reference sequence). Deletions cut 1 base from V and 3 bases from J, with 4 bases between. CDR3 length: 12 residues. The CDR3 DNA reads TGTGCCAGTAGTATAGGGCTCTACGAGCAGTACTTC. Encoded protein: CASSIGLYEQYF.

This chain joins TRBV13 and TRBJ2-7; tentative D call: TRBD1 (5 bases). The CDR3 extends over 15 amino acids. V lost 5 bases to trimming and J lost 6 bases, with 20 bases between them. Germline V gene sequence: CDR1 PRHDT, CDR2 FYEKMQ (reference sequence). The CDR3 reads CASSPTKSPGIEQYF. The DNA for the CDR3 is TGTGCCAGCAGCCCCACTAAGTCCCCAGGGATCGAGCAGTACTTC.

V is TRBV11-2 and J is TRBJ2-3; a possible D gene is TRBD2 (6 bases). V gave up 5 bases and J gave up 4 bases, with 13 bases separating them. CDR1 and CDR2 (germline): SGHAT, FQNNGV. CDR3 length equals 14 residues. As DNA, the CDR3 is TGTGCCAGCAGCCCGAGACTAGGGTCAGATACGCAGTATTTT. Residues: CASSPRLGSDTQYF.

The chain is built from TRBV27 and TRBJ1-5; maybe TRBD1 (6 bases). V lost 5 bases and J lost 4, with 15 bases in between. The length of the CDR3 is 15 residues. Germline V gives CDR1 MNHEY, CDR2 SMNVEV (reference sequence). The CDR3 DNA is TGTGCCAGCAGTACGTACAGGGATAGGAATCAGCCCCAGCATTTT. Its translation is CASSTYRDRNQPQHF.

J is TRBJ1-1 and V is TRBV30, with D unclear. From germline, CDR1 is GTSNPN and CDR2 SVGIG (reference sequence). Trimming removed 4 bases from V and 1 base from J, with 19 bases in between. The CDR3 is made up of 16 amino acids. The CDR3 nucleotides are TGTGCCTGGAAATACGGGGTGGACCGCGCGAACACTGAAGCTTTCTTT. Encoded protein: CAWKYGVDRANTEAFF.

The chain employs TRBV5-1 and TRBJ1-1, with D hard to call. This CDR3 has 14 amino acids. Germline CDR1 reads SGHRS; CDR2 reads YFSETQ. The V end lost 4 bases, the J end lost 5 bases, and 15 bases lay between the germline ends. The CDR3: CASSPDDLGTEAFF. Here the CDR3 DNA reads TGCGCCAGCAGCCCGGACGACTTGGGGACTGAAGCTTTCTTT.

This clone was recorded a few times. This CDR3 reads CASSLEGPVRYTQYF. CDR3 DNA: TGTGCCAGCAGCTTAGAGGGCCCCGTGCGATATACGCAGTATTTT. J is TRBJ2-3 and V is TRBV7-2; D remains unclear. Trimming shortened V by 1 base and J by 7 bases, and 15 bases separated the two germline ends. Per the germline V gene, CDR1 is SGHTA and CDR2 is FQGNSA. The CDR3 totals 15 residues.

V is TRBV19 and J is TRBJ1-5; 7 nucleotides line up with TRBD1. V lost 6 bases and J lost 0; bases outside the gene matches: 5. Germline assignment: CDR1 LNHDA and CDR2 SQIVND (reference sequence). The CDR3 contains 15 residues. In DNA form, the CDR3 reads TGTGCCAGTAGCCAAACAGGGGATAGCAATCAGCCCCAGCATTTT. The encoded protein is CASSQTGDSNQPQHF.

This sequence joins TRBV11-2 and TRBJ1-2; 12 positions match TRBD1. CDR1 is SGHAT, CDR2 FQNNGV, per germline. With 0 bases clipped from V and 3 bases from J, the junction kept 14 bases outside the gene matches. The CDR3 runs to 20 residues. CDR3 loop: CASSLDGGAGQGARHYGYTF. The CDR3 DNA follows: TGTGCCAGCAGCTTAGATGGGGGTGCGGGACAGGGGGCGCGGCACTATGGCTACACCTTC.

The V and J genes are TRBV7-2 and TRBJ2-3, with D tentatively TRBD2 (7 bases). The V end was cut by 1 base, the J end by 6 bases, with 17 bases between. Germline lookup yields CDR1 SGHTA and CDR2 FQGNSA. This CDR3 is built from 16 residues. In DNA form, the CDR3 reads TGTGCCAGCAGCTTAGGTATGGGGGGGGGCCAGGATACGCAGTATTTT. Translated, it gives CASSLGMGGGQDTQYF.

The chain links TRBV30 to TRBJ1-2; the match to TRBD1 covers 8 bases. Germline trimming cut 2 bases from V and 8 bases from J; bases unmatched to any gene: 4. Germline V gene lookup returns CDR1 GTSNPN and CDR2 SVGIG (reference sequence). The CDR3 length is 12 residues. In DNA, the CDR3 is TGTGCCTGGAGTCCCGGGACAGGAGGCTACACCTTC. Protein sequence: CAWSPGTGGYTF. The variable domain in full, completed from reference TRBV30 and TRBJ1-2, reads SQTIHQWPATLVQPVGSPLSLECTVEGTSNPNLYWYRQAAGRGLQLLFYSVGIGQISSEVPQNLSASRPQDRQFILSSKKLLLSDSGFYLCAWSPGTGGYTFGSGTRLTVV.

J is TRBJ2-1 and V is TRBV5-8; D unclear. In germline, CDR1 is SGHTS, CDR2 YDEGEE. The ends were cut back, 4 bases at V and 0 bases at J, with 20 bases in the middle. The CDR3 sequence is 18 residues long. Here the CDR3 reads CASSPAKAAASSYNEQFF. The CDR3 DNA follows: TGTGCCAGCAGCCCGGCCAAGGCAGCCGCGAGCTCCTACAATGAGCAGTTCTTC.

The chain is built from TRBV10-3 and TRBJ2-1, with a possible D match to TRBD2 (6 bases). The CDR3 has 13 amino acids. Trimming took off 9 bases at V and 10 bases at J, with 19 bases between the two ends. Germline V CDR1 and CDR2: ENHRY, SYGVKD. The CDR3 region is CAMRDSPSGEQFF. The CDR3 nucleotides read TGTGCCATGCGGGACTCGCCCTCAGGGGAGCAGTTCTTC.

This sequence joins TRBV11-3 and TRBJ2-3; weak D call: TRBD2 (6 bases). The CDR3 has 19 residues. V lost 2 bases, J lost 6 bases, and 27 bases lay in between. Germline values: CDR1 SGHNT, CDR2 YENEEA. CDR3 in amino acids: CASSLSPRSGAWAGDTQYF. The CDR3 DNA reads TGTGCCAGCAGCTTATCCCCCCGTAGCGGAGCTTGGGCGGGGGATACGCAGTATTTT.

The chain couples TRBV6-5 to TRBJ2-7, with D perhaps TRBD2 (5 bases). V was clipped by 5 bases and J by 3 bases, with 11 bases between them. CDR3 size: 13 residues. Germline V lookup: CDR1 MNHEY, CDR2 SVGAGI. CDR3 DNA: TGTGCCAGCAGTGTCGGAGGATTCTACGAGCAGTACTTC. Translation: CASSVGGFYEQYF.

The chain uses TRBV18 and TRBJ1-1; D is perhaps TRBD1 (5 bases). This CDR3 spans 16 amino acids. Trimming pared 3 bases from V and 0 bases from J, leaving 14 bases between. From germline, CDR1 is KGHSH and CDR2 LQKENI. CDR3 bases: TGTGCCAGCTCACCGAGCCAGGGTCGGCTGAACACTGAAGCTTTCTTT. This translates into CASSPSQGRLNTEAFF. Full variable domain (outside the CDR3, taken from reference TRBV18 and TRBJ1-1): NAGVMQNPRHLVRRRGQEARLRCSPMKGHSHVYWYRQLPEEGLKFMVYLQKENIIDESGMPKERFSAEFPKEGPSILRIQQVVRGDSAAYFCASSPSQGRLNTEAFFGQGTRLTVV.

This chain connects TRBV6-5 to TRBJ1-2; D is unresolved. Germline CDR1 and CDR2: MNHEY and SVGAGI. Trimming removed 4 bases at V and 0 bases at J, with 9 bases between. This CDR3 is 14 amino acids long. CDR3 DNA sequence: TGTGCCAGCAGTTCTGTCGGAGCTAACTATGGCTACACCTTC. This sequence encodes CASSSVGANYGYTF.

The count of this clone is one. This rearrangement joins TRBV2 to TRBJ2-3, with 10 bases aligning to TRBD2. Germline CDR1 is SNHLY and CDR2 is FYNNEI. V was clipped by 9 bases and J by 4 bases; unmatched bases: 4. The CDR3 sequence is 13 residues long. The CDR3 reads CASTSGISDTQYF. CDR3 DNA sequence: TGTGCCAGTACTAGCGGGATTTCAGATACGCAGTATTTT.

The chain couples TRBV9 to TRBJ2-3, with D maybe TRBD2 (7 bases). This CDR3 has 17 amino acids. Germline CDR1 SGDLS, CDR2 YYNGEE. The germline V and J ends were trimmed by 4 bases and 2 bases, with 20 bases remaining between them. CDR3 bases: TGTGCCAGCAGCCCCCGGAGGGGGGACTACCCCACAGATACGCAGTATTTT. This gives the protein CASSPRRGDYPTDTQYF.

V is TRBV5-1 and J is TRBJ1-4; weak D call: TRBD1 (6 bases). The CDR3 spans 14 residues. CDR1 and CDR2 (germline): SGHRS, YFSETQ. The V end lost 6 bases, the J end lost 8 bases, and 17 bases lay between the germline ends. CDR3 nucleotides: TGCGCCAGCAAAAAGGGGGAGCGGGGGGAAAAACTGTTTTTT. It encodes CASKKGERGEKLFF.

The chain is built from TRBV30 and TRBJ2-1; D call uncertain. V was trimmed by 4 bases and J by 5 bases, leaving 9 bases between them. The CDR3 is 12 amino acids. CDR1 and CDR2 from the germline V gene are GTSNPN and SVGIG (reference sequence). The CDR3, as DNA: TGTGCCTGGAATCCTCATGACAATGAGCAGTTCTTC. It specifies CAWNPHDNEQFF.